This record concerns one T cell receptor (beta chain) sequence. Its antigen remains unidentified. This specimen comes from a study of cytomegalovirus exposure and HLA in healthy donors. In the PCR, 60 Vbeta and 13 Jbeta primers were used. Authors' data handling: The authors later counted 65 million to 90 million unique TCR beta chains, some 9.9 million of them shared. The assay was immunoSEQ multiplex PCR, and TCRdb's table has in-frame clones only and misses some. The V and J calls and the clone size are those of that table, but D and trimming were determined from the DNA. The table includes about 91,000 clones, roughly 78% detected once. V was clipped by 4 bases and J by 1 base, with 17 bases between them. The V gene's germline CDR1 is SGHTA and CDR2 FQGTGA. The CDR3 extends over 17 amino acids. Overall study findings and caveats: CMV serostatus was the only immune exposure information that was available. Analysis performed later found more than 15,000 TCR beta sequences associated with HLA alleles at 0.05 false discovery rate.

The chain is built from TRBV7-3 and TRBJ2-1, with D maybe TRBD1 (6 bases). Sequencing input: PBMCs. This receptor was taken from a male donor in good health and CMV-seropositive. For the CDR3, the DNA is TGTGCCAGCAGCTCCTTAACACAGGGTTCATCCTACAATGAGCAGTTCTTC. It codes for CASSSLTQGSSYNEQFF.